A selection of T cell receptor beta chains follows, all from one sample in a study of technical replicates of blood from several donors. Sequenced by immunoSEQ multiplex PCR; TCRdb stores in-frame clones only, minus some. The sample holds more than 65,000 clones, roughly 91% seen once. Input material: T cells isolated from PBMCs. These TCRs come from a human donor in good health. Each CDR3 is given with its conserved first and last residue. The D gene is left open where the match is weak. Size values are once, few and many counts, or a class for expanded clones, and some rows have none.

v_call	j_call	clone_size	cdr3_length	d_call	cdr3_nt	cdr3_aa
TRBV7-7	TRBJ2-3	NA	18	TRBD2	TGTGCTAGCAGCTCACGGACTAGCGGGAGGACTAGCACAGATACGCAGTATTTT	CASSSRTSGRTSTDTQYF
TRBV7-8	TRBJ1-4	NA	15	TRBD1	TGTGCCAGCAGCACTACAGGGGTGACTAATGAAAAACTGTTTTTT	CASSTTGVTNEKLFF
TRBV9	TRBJ1-2	NA	14	NA	TGTGCCAGCAGCGTAGAGATAGTGCCTTATGGCTACACCTTC	CASSVEIVPYGYTF
TRBV19	TRBJ2-1	NA	13	NA	TGTGCCAGTAGTATCACCCAGGACAATGAGCAGTTCTTC	CASSITQDNEQFF
TRBV5-6	TRBJ2-7	NA	17	TRBD1	TGTGCCAGCAGCTTTCGAGGTCCCGGGACAGGGCTCCGCGAGCAGTACTTC	CASSFRGPGTGLREQYF
TRBV28	TRBJ2-7	NA	16	TRBD2	TGTGCCAGCAGTTTATCCCTAGCGGGAGGGGCCTACGAGCAGTACTTC	CASSLSLAGGAYEQYF
TRBV10-3	TRBJ1-1	once	12	NA	TGTGCCATCAGACAGGCAGGCACTGAAGCTTTCTTT	CAIRQAGTEAFF
TRBV6-6	TRBJ1-4	NA	15	NA	TGTGCCAGCAGTTACACAGGGAATCTTGGTGAAAAACTGTTTTTT	CASSYTGNLGEKLFF
TRBV6-5	TRBJ1-1	NA	14	TRBD1	TGTGCCAGCAGCCTAACAGGGGGAGGTAGTGAAGCTTTCTTT	CASSLTGGGSEAFF
TRBV6-5	TRBJ2-7	NA	11	NA	TGTGCCAGCAGCAAAAACTACGAGCAGTACTTC	CASSKNYEQYF
TRBV11-3	TRBJ1-1	NA	13	NA	TGTGCCAGCAGCTTAAATGAGGACACTGAAGCTTTCTTT	CASSLNEDTEAFF
TRBV4-3	TRBJ1-1	NA	14	NA	TGCGCCAGCAGCCAGGAACAGGGCTTCACTGAAGCTTTCTTT	CASSQEQGFTEAFF
TRBV6-1	TRBJ2-7	few	13	TRBD1	TGTGCCAGCAGATGGACAGGGAAAAACGAGCAGTACTTC	CASRWTGKNEQYF
TRBV5-5	TRBJ1-1	NA	17	TRBD1	TGTGCCAGCAGCACGGAGCCTCTCCGGGACAGGGAGACTGAAGCTTTCTTT	CASSTEPLRDRETEAFF
TRBV5-1	TRBJ2-2	NA	16	NA	TGCGCCAGCAGCTTTCCTCAGAGGGCGAACACCGGGGAGCTGTTTTTT	CASSFPQRANTGELFF
TRBV7-2	TRBJ1-1	few	14	TRBD1	TGTGCCAGCAGCTCGAACAGGGGGCGCTTGGAAGCTTTCTTT	CASSSNRGRLEAFF
TRBV6-1	TRBJ1-2	NA	17	TRBD1	TGTGCCAGCAGTGAATACTTTACAGGGGACTCTAACTATGGCTACACCTTC	CASSEYFTGDSNYGYTF
TRBV6-1	TRBJ2-7	NA	12	NA	TGTGCCAGCAGTGCATTCGAGGACGAGCAGTACTTC	CASSAFEDEQYF
TRBV19	TRBJ1-1	NA	13	NA	TGTGCCAGTAGCACGACAGGAGGCACTGAAGCTTTCTTT	CASSTTGGTEAFF
TRBV4-1	TRBJ2-1	NA	13	TRBD2	TGCGCCAGCAGCCAAGTTATAGCGGGAGAGCAGTTCTTC	CASSQVIAGEQFF
TRBV18	TRBJ2-1	NA	16	TRBD2	TGTGCCAGCTCATTGGGACTAGCGGGAGTGGGAAATGAGCAGTTCTTC	CASSLGLAGVGNEQFF
TRBV11-2	TRBJ1-1	few	15	TRBD1	TGTGCCAGCAGCCTGACAGGGGGGATGAACACTGAAGCTTTCTTT	CASSLTGGMNTEAFF
TRBV5-1	TRBJ2-3	NA	15	NA	TGCGCCAGCAGCTTTAGAGTTGGGGCGGTGGATACGCAGTATTTT	CASSFRVGAVDTQYF
TRBV9	TRBJ2-7	NA	15	TRBD2	TGTGCCAGCAGCGTTAGCGGGAGGAGTCCCTACGAGCAGTACTTC	CASSVSGRSPYEQYF
TRBV7-8	TRBJ2-7	NA	16	TRBD2	TGTGCCAGCAGCTCGGGCCTAGCGGGGATAATATACGAGCAGTACTTC	CASSSGLAGIIYEQYF
TRBV7-2	TRBJ1-2	NA	16	TRBD1	TGTGCCAGCAGCTTAACATCCGGGACAGTCAACTATGGCTACACCTTC	CASSLTSGTVNYGYTF
TRBV2	TRBJ2-7	NA	13	NA	TGTGCCAGCAGTGTAGCGACTAACTACGAGCAGTACTTC	CASSVATNYEQYF
TRBV11-3	TRBJ1-1	few	14	TRBD1	TGTGCCAGCAGCGCAGGACAGGTAAACACTGAAGCTTTCTTT	CASSAGQVNTEAFF
TRBV27	TRBJ2-1	NA	15	TRBD2	TGTGCCAGCATCCCCTCCGGGACTAGCACAAATGAGCAGTTCTTC	CASIPSGTSTNEQFF
TRBV5-4	TRBJ1-2	NA	15	NA	TGTGCCAGCAGTTTGGGGGGAAGGGGTAGGGATGGCTACACCTTC	CASSLGGRGRDGYTF
TRBV29-1	TRBJ1-2	NA	12	NA	TGCAGCGTTGAAGTATCTAACTATGGCTACACCTTC	CSVEVSNYGYTF
TRBV7-2	TRBJ2-6	NA	19	NA	TGTGCCAGCAGCTCTGACAGGACTTCTTCGGTCTTTGGGGCCAACGTCCTGACTTTC	CASSSDRTSSVFGANVLTF
TRBV7-2	TRBJ2-1	NA	13	NA	TGTGCCAGCAGCTCGGACACTCACAATGAGCAGTTCTTC	CASSSDTHNEQFF
TRBV4-1	TRBJ2-3	NA	15	TRBD1	TGCGCCAGCAGCCAAGACCACAGGGGCGGGGATACGCAGTATTTT	CASSQDHRGGDTQYF
TRBV27	TRBJ2-7	NA	16	TRBD1	TGTGCCAGCAGTCCCCGGGACAGGGAATGGTCCTACGAGCAGTACTTC	CASSPRDREWSYEQYF
TRBV19	TRBJ1-1	NA	14	TRBD1	TGTGCCAGTAGTGCGGACAGGGAAGCAACTGAAGCTTTCTTT	CASSADREATEAFF
TRBV12-5	TRBJ2-2	few	14	NA	TGTGCTAGTGGCCTGGACACAAACACCGGGGAGCTGTTTTTT	CASGLDTNTGELFF
TRBV6-5	TRBJ2-7	NA	13	TRBD2	TGTGCCAGCAGTTACTCACTAGCGTACGAGCAGTACTTC	CASSYSLAYEQYF
TRBV19	TRBJ2-5	NA	17	NA	TGTGCCAGTAGCCTTGTGAATCCTACAGGGTACCAAGAGACCCAGTACTTC	CASSLVNPTGYQETQYF
TRBV6-6	TRBJ2-7	NA	16	TRBD2	TGTGCCACCATCAGCCGGTCCGGGACTAGCGGGAGCGAGCAGTACTTC	CATISRSGTSGSEQYF
TRBV10-3	TRBJ2-7	NA	12	NA	TGTGCCATCAGTGAGTCGGGGCGCGAGCAGTACTTC	CAISESGREQYF
TRBV7-2	TRBJ2-7	NA	17	NA	TGTGCCAGCAGCTTAGCCATCAACCTAATGAGCTCCTACGAGCAGTACTTC	CASSLAINLMSSYEQYF
TRBV7-3	TRBJ2-1	NA	14	TRBD2	TGTGCCAGCAGCTTACAGCCTAGCGGAAATGAGCAGTTCTTC	CASSLQPSGNEQFF
TRBV6-4	TRBJ1-1	NA	13	TRBD1	TGTGCCAGCAGATCCAACAGGGGCGGCGAAGCTTTCTTT	CASRSNRGGEAFF
TRBV4-1	TRBJ2-7	NA	17	TRBD2	TGCGCCAGCAGCCAAGGCCCGGCGGGAGTCTTACCCTACGAGCAGTACTTC	CASSQGPAGVLPYEQYF
TRBV19	TRBJ1-5	NA	13	NA	TGTGCCAGTACAGGGGCAGGGAATCAGCCCCAGCATTTT	CASTGAGNQPQHF
TRBV11-2	TRBJ2-6	NA	15	NA	TGTGCCAGCAGCTTACCCAGGACTGGGGCCAACGTCCTGACTTTC	CASSLPRTGANVLTF
TRBV18	TRBJ2-7	NA	14	NA	TGTGCCAGCTCACCAGCGGGATCATCCTACGAGCAGTACTTC	CASSPAGSSYEQYF
TRBV27	TRBJ2-2	once	16	NA	TGTGCCAGCAGTCGGTCCGGGACAAGGAACACCGGGGAGCTGTTTTTT	CASSRSGTRNTGELFF